This T cell receptor (beta chain) appears in the sequencing data of a study of T cell responses to AZD1222 COVID-19 vaccine. The wider study: Pooling covered second doses at about 4 or about 12 weeks. Study-wide points: Two AZD1222 doses significantly raised spike-specific TCR breadth and depth over controls. In the spike-specific TCR repertoire, nearly half reportedly target unmutated variant regions. White British ancestry dominated among donors, who included more females, and clonal diversity was possibly underestimated.

Comments on this clone: Its target is unknown.

Assay used: immunoSEQ multiplex PCR; TCRdb lists only in-frame clones, some missing. The data show 50,000 to 55,000 clones, around 84% seen once. Between the trimmed V and J ends, which lost 1 base and 6 bases, there was a span of 9 bases. CDR3 size: 13 residues. Germline V lookup: CDR1 SGHTA, CDR2 FQGNSA. Source: peripheral blood, taken on day 0 of AZD1222 vaccination. The receptor's source is an adult in good health. The chain uses TRBV7-2 and TRBJ1-2; D is possibly TRBD1 (5 bases). The CDR3 reads CASSLGTRHGYTF. In nucleotides, the CDR3 is TGTGCCAGCAGCTTAGGGACAAGACATGGCTACACCTTC.